This T cell receptor (beta chain) was obtained from a study of blood T cell repertoires in COVID-19 (dated by TCRdb to the early 2020s). For the wider study: Samples covering the acute and convalescent phases of COVID-19 were provided by collaborators in the United States, Italy and Spain. The material from the prospective study consisted of cDNA or gDNA derived from T cells, B-cell-depleted T cells, or PBMCs. Where available, HLA class I and class II types were obtained from metadata supplied by the sample provider rather than from assay-based typing. The samples were drawn from two sources: the first 160 participants of the ongoing ImmuneRACE study, and over 950 subjects contributed by 6 global collaborators. Sample metadata almost always included a de-identified subject ID, COVID-19 status, age in years and sex. The repertoires were made available in a free public database intended to serve as a resource for research on the immune response to SARS-CoV-2. The dataset comprised deeply sampled blood TCRbeta repertoires from subjects exposed to, actively infected with, or recovered from COVID-19. What the study reported, not specific to this receptor: The amount of clinical and demographic metadata varied by source and participant and was provided uncurated.

The immunoSEQ Assay, a bias-controlled multiplex PCR, was used to amplify TCRbeta CDR3 regions from genomic DNA. The authors processed their data as follows. The number of nucleated cells in each sample was estimated from the amplification of reference gene primers within the assay. To quantify the absolute abundance of each unique TCRbeta CDR3 rearrangement, sequence reads were collapsed and filtered. Productive Simpson clonality was computed per sample as the square root of Simpson's diversity index over productive rearrangements. TCRdb's version of the immuneACCESS table is confined to in-frame rearrangements and falls short of the full clone set. An unresolved V gene accounts for under half of the shortfall where checked; the remainder is of unknown origin. That table gives V, J and clone size, and the DNA gave D and trimming. This sample lists about 140,000 clones; about 85% were detected once. 2.5% to 3% of the sample rests with the top ten.

Of note for this clone: Its antigen is unknown. The input lacks base qualities; no much larger clone sits a single base away.

One collaborating source in Seattle enrolled patients while the patients were actively infected and followed the patients over time throughout the course of disease. Collaborating institutions collected whole blood in K2EDTA tubes following their own protocols. For TCRbeta analysis, collaborator samples were shipped as frozen whole blood, as isolated PBMCs, or as DNA extracted from either sample type. The source material was peripheral blood. The source is a human donor with COVID-19, enrolled during active disease. The donor label of this sample is uncertain.

The CDR3 has the sequence CASMNRGYEQYF. The sequence in DNA is TGTGCCAGTATGAACAGGGGCTACGAGCAGTACTTC. The sequence links TRBV19 to TRBJ2-7; 7 bases in the middle match TRBD1. As encoded in the germline V gene (reference sequence), CDR1 is LNHDA while CDR2 is SQIVND. The CDR3 covers 12 residues, taking in both the cysteine and the phenylalanine. CDR3 DNA is the only sequence kept; it has 36 bases, read in frame from the first base. After removal of 7 bases from V and 3 bases from J, the junction retains 3 bases not matched to a gene.